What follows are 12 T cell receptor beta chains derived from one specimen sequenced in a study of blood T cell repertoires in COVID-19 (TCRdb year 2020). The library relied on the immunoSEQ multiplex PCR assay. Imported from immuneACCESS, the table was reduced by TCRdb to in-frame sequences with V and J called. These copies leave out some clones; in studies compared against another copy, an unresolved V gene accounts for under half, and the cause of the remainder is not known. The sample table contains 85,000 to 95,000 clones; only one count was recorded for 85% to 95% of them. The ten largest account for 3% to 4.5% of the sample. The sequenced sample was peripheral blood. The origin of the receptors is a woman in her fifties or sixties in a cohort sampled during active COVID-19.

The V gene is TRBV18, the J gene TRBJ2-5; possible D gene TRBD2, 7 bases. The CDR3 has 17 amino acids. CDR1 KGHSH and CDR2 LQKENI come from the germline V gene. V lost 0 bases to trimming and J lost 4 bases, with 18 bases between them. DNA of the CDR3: TGTGCCAGCTCACCACCGGGGGGGGCCCCACGGTCAGAGACCCAGTACTTC. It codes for CASSPPGGAPRSETQYF.

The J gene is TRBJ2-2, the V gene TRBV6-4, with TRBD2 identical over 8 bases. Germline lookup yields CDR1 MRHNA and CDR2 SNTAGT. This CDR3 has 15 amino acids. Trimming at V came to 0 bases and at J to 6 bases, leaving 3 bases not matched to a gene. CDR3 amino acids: CASSDSGLGAGELFF. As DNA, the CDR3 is TGTGCCAGCAGTGACTCGGGACTAGGTGCCGGGGAGCTGTTTTTT.

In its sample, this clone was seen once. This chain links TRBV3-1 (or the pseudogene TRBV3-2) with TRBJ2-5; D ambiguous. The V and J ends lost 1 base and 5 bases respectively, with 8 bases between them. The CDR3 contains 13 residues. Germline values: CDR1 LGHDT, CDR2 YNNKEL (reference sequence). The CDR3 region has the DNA TGTGCCAGCAGCCAAGGTGCTACGGAGACCCAGTACTTC. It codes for CASSQGATETQYF.

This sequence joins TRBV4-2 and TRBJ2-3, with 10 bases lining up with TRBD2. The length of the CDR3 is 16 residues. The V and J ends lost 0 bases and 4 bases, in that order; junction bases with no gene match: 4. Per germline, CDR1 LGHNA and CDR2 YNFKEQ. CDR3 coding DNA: TGTGCCAGCAGCCAAGATGCTAGCGGGAGCGCAGATACGCAGTATTTT. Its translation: CASSQDASGSADTQYF.

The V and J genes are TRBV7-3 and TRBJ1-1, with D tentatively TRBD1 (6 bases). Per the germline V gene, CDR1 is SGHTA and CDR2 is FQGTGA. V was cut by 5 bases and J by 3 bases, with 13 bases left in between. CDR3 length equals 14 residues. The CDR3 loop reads CASSVQGRDTEAFF. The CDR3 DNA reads TGTGCCAGCAGCGTACAGGGTCGGGACACTGAAGCTTTCTTT.

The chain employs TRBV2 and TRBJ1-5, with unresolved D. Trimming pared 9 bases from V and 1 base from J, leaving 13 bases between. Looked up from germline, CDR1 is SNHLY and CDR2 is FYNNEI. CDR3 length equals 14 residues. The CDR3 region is CASTLGGSNQPQHF. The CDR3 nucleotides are TGTGCCAGTACCTTAGGCGGGAGCAATCAGCCCCAGCATTTT.

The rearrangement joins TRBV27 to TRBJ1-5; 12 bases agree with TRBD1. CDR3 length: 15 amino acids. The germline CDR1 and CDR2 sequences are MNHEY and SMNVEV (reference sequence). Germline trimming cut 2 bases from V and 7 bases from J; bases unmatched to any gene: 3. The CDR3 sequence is CASSLGTGGSQPQHF. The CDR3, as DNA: TGTGCCAGCAGTTTAGGGACAGGGGGCAGCCAGCCCCAGCATTTT.

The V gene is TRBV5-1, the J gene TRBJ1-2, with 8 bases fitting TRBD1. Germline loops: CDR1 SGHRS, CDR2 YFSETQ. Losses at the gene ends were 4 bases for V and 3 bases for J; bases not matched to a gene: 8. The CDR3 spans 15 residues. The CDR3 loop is CASSREVGQDYGYTF. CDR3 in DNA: TGCGCCAGCAGCCGGGAGGTGGGACAGGACTATGGCTACACCTTC.

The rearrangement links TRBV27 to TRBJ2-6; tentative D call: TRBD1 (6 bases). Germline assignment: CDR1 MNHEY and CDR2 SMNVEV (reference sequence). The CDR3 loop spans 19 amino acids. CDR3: CAAWQGRFPLYSGANVLTF. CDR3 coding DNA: TGTGCAGCTTGGCAGGGGCGATTCCCCTTATACTCTGGGGCCAACGTCCTGACTTTC.

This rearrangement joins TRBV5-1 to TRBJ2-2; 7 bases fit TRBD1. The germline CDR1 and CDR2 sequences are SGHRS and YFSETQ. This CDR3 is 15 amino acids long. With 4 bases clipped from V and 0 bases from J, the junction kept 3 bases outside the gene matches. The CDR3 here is CASSPGTANTGELFF. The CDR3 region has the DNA TGCGCCAGCAGCCCGGGGACAGCGAACACCGGGGAGCTGTTTTTT. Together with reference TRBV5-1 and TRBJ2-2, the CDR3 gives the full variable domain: KAGVTQTPRYLIKTRGQQVTLSCSPISGHRSVSWYQQTPGQGLQFLFEYFSETQRNKGNFPGRFSGRQFSNSRSEMNVSTLELGDSALYLCASSPGTANTGELFFGEGSRLTVL.

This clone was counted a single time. CDR3 protein: CASSPGGQREKLFF. The CDR3 nucleotides read TGTGCCAGCTCACCAGGAGGCCAGCGGGAAAAACTGTTTTTT. The chain employs TRBV18 and TRBJ1-4; D not resolved. This CDR3 region has 14 residues. Germline lookup yields CDR1 KGHSH and CDR2 LQKENI. V was cut by 2 bases and J by 8 bases, with 12 bases left in between.

The DNA of the CDR3 is TGTGCCAGTAGTATAGGGACAGGGGTGTACACCGGGGAGCTGTTTTTT. The encoded protein is CASSIGTGVYTGELFF. The V call is TRBV19, the J call TRBJ2-2, with 9 bases fitting TRBD1. The CDR3 has 16 residues. Germline CDR1 is LNHDA and CDR2 is SQIVND (reference sequence). Trimming removed 1 base from V and 3 bases from J; junction bases left unmatched: 3.